These 16 T cell receptor beta chains were all obtained from the same sample, sequenced in a study of control samples from healthy donors and cancer patients. Sequenced by immunoSEQ multiplex PCR; TCRdb stores in-frame clones only, minus some. The profile shows 160,000 or so clones, 90% to 95% of them singletons. The sample was blood. The source of these receptors is a middle-aged woman in good health.

The chain couples TRBV6-5 to TRBJ1-4; tentative D call: TRBD1 (5 bases). CDR1 is MNHEY and CDR2 is SVGAGI in the germline V gene. V gave up 4 bases and J gave up 7 bases, with 13 bases separating them. The CDR3 contains 14 residues. CDR3 loop: CASSWGRTGEKLFF. The DNA for the CDR3 is TGTGCCAGCAGTTGGGGCAGGACGGGTGAAAAACTGTTTTTT.

The J gene is TRBJ2-3, the V gene TRBV18; 9 nucleotides align to TRBD2. The CDR3 consists of 15 residues. The germline gives CDR1 KGHSH, CDR2 LQKENI. The V segment lost 4 bases and the J segment 2 bases; nucleotides outside the gene matches: 4. The CDR3 DNA reads as TGTGCCAGCTCACTGACTAGCGGTTACACAGATACGCAGTATTTT. Protein product: CASSLTSGYTDTQYF.

This chain joins TRBV5-5 and TRBJ1-5; a weak D match, TRBD1 (5 bases). The CDR3 is 17 amino acids. Trimming removed 0 bases at V and 1 base at J, with 14 bases between. Germline assignment: CDR1 SGHKS and CDR2 YYEKEE (reference sequence). The CDR3 sequence: CASSLAGTGGSNQPQHF. Here the CDR3 DNA reads TGTGCCAGCAGCTTGGCCGGAACAGGTGGCAGCAATCAGCCCCAGCATTTT.

Details on this clone: Mismatch with germline at one junction end may stem from a read error. This chain uses TRBV10-1 with TRBJ2-1; possibly TRBD1 for D (6 bases). Germline V gene lookup returns CDR1 WNHNN and CDR2 SYGVQD (reference sequence). The CDR3 is 15 residues long. The CDR3 region is CASSALGHRYTEQFF. The DNA for the CDR3 is TGCGCCAGCAGTGCTTTGGGACATAGGTACACTGAGCAGTTCTTC.

The J gene is TRBJ1-3, the V gene TRBV2; D is possibly TRBD1 (5 bases). This CDR3 has 15 residues. Looked up from germline, CDR1 is SNHLY and CDR2 is FYNNEI. V was pared by 6 bases and J by 7 bases, with 19 bases between. DNA for the CDR3: TGTGCCAGCAGCGGACAACGCGGATTTGGGAACACCATATATTTT. Its protein is CASSGQRGFGNTIYF.

The V and J genes are TRBV6-5 and TRBJ1-5; tentatively, D is TRBD1 (6 bases). Germline V CDR1 and CDR2: MNHEY, SVGAGI. V was clipped by 2 bases and J by 6 bases, with 8 bases between them. The CDR3 contains 13 residues. The CDR3 DNA sequence: TGTGCCAGCAGTTACGGAGGGGGTCAGCCCCAGCATTTT. Protein sequence: CASSYGGGQPQHF.

The chain is built from TRBV2 and TRBJ1-2, with 7 positions matching TRBD1. V shed 4 bases, J shed 8 bases, and the junction held 25 bases outside the gene matches. CDR3 length: 19 amino acids. The V gene's germline CDR1 is SNHLY and CDR2 FYNNEI. CDR3 coding DNA: TGTGCCAGCAGTGTACTGGGGACAGCTGCCCTGGGCGCTCCCTCCGGCTACACCTTC. It codes for CASSVLGTAALGAPSGYTF.

V gene TRBV9 combines with J gene TRBJ1-3, with unresolved D. Germline V CDR1 and CDR2: SGDLS, YYNGEE. The CDR3 spans 17 residues. The germline V and J ends were trimmed by 4 bases and 4 bases, with 21 bases remaining between them. The CDR3 loop is CASSPHLLANSGNTIYF. The CDR3 DNA is TGTGCCAGCAGCCCACACCTGCTGGCCAATTCAGGAAACACCATATATTTT.

This chain connects TRBV11-2 to TRBJ1-1, with 10 bases identical to TRBD1. Trimming at V came to 0 bases and at J to 1 base, leaving 8 bases not matched to a gene. The CDR3 length is 18 residues. Germline loops: CDR1 SGHAT, CDR2 FQNNGV. The CDR3 sequence: CASSLDLGQGSQNTEAFF. The CDR3 nucleotides are TGTGCCAGCAGCTTAGATCTGGGACAGGGGTCTCAGAACACTGAAGCTTTCTTT.

The rearrangement links TRBV6-2 or TRBV6-3 to TRBJ2-5; tentatively, D is TRBD1 or TRBD2 (6 bases each). The CDR3 consists of 16 residues. Trimming pared 2 bases from V and 0 bases from J, leaving 13 bases between. The germline V gene encodes CDR1 MNHEY and CDR2 SVGEGT. The CDR3 DNA reads as TGTGCCAGCAGTTACATGGAGGGGGAACACCAAGAGACCCAGTACTTC. This encodes CASSYMEGEHQETQYF.

J is TRBJ1-3 and V is TRBV6-5; D gene ambiguous. The V end lost 5 bases, the J end lost 6 bases, and 17 bases lay between the germline ends. The CDR3 is 15 amino acids. Germline values: CDR1 MNHEY, CDR2 SVGAGI. In DNA, the CDR3 is TGTGCCAGCAGTCCCTCATACGACTCATTAAACACCATATATTTT. It yields the protein CASSPSYDSLNTIYF.

The V and J genes are TRBV4-3 and TRBJ2-2; TRBD2 agrees at 7 bases. The CDR3 has 16 amino acids. From germline, CDR1 is LGHNA and CDR2 YSLEER. The junction had 11 bases not matched to a gene; V was cut back by 3 bases and J by 7 bases. CDR3 amino acids: CASSHRRGVIGGELFF. The CDR3 nucleotides are TGCGCCAGCAGCCATCGCCGGGGGGTTATCGGCGGGGAGCTGTTTTTT.

The chain joins TRBV7-9 to TRBJ1-1, with 7 nucleotides matching TRBD1. There are 14 residues in the CDR3. V was pared by 10 bases and J by 5 bases, with 13 bases of the junction left unmatched. Germline values: CDR1 SEHNR, CDR2 FQNEAQ (reference sequence). CDR3 amino acids: CATHTGDPRTEAFF. Written as DNA, the CDR3 is TGTGCCACCCACACAGGGGATCCGCGGACTGAAGCTTTCTTT. Full variable domain (outside the CDR3, taken from reference TRBV7-9 and TRBJ1-1): DTGVSQNPRHKITKRGQNVTFRCDPISEHNRLYWYRQTLGQGPEFLTYFQNEAQLEKSRLLSDRFSAERPKGSFSTLEIQRTEQGDSAMYLCATHTGDPRTEAFFGQGTRLTVV.

The chain recombines TRBV11-2 with TRBJ2-7; 13 bases are a match to TRBD2. Looked up from germline, CDR1 is SGHAT and CDR2 is FQNNGV. With 4 bases clipped from V and 3 bases from J, the junction kept 6 bases outside the gene matches. CDR3 size: 16 residues. CDR3 residues: CASSWGLAGNLYEQYF. The CDR3 DNA sequence: TGTGCCAGCAGCTGGGGACTAGCGGGAAATCTCTACGAGCAGTACTTC.

The V and J genes are TRBV5-4 and TRBJ1-2; D perhaps matches TRBD1 (5 bases). The V end was cut by 2 bases, the J end by 0 bases, with 11 bases between. This CDR3 has 15 residues. CDR1 and CDR2 (germline): SGHNT, YYREEE (reference sequence). The CDR3 here is CASSFRRGANYGYTF. Written as DNA, the CDR3 is TGTGCCAGCAGCTTTAGGAGGGGAGCTAACTATGGCTACACCTTC. Supplemented by reference TRBV5-4 and TRBJ1-2, the full variable domain reads ETGVTQSPTHLIKTRGQQVTLRCSSQSGHNTVSWYQQALGQGPQFIFQYYREEENGRGNFPPRFSGLQFPNYSSELNVNALELDDSALYLCASSFRRGANYGYTFGSGTRLTVV.

V and J are TRBV6-5 and TRBJ1-4; D not resolved. The CDR3 length is 15 residues. Germline assignment: CDR1 MNHEY and CDR2 SVGAGI. V shed 6 bases and J shed 13 bases, with 24 bases lying between them. The CDR3 is CASSKNPGMGLGLFF. Written as DNA, the CDR3 is TGTGCCAGCAGCAAGAATCCCGGGATGGGTTTGGGACTGTTTTTT.